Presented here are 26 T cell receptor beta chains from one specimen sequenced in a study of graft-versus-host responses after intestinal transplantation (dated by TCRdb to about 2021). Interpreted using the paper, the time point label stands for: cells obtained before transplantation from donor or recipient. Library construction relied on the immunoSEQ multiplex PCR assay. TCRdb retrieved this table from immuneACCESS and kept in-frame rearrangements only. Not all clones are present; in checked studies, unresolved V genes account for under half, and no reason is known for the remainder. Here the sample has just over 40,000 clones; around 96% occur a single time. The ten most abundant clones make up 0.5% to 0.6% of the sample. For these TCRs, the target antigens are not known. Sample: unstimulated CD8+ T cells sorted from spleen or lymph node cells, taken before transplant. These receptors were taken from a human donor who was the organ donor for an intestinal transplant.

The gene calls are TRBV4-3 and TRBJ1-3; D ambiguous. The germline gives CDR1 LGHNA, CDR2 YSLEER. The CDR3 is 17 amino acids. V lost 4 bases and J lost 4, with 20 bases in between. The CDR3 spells CASSPAHGTASGNTIYF. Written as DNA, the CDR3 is TGCGCCAGCAGCCCCGCCCACGGAACAGCGTCGGGAAACACCATATATTTT.

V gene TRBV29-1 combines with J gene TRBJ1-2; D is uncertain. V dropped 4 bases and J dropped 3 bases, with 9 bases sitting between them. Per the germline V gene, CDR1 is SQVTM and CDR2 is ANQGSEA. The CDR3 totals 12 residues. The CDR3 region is CSVVEEDYGYTF. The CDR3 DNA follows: TGCAGCGTTGTCGAGGAGGACTATGGCTACACCTTC.

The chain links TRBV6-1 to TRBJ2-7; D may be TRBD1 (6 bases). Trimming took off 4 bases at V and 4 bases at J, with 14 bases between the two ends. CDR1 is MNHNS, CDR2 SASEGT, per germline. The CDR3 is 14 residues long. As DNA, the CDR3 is TGTGCCAGCAGTGCGGGACACCTTAGTTACGAGCAGTACTTC. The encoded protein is CASSAGHLSYEQYF.

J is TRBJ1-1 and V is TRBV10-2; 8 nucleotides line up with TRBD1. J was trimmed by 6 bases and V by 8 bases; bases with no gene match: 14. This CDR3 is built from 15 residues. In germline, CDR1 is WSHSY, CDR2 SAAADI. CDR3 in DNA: TGCGCCAGCTATGATCAGGGGGCGCCCCGTCCTGAAGCTTTCTTT. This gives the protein CASYDQGAPRPEAFF.

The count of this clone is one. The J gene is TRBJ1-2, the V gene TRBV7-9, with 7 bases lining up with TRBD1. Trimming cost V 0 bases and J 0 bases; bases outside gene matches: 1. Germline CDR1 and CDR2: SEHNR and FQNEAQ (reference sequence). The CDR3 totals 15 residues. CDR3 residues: CASSLAGTANYGYTF. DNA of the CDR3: TGTGCCAGCAGCTTAGCCGGGACAGCTAACTATGGCTACACCTTC.

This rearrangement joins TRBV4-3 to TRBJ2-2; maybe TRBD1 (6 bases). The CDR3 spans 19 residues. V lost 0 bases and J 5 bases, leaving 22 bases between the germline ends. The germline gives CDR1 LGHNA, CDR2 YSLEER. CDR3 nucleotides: TGCGCCAGCAGCCAAGACTGGACAGCCCTGCTTTGGGAAACCGGGGAGCTGTTTTTT. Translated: CASSQDWTALLWETGELFF.

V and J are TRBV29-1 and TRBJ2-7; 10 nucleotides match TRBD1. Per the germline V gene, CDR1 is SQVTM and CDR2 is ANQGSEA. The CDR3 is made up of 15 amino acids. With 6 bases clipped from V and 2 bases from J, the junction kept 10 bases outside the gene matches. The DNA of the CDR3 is TGCAGCGTCACGGTCGGGACAGGGGTTACCTACGAGCAGTACTTC. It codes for CSVTVGTGVTYEQYF.

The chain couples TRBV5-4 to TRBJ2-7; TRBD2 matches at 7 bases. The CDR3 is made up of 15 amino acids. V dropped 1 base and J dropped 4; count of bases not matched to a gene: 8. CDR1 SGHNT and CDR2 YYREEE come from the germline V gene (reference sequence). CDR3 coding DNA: TGTGCCAGCAGCTTGTCTGGGGGGGGAGGTTACGAGCAGTACTTC. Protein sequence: CASSLSGGGGYEQYF.

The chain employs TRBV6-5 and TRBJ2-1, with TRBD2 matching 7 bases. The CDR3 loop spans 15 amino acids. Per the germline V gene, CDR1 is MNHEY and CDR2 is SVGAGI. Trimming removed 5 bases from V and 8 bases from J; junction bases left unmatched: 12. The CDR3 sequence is CASSGWGGVLDEQFF. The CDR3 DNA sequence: TGTGCCAGCAGTGGTTGGGGGGGGGTTTTGGATGAGCAGTTCTTC.

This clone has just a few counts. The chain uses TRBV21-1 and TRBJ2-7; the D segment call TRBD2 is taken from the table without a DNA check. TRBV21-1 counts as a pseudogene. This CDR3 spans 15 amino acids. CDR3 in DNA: TGTGCCAGCAGCAAAGTAGCGGGGGGCAAGTACGAGCAGTACTTC. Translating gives CASSKVAGGKYEQYF.

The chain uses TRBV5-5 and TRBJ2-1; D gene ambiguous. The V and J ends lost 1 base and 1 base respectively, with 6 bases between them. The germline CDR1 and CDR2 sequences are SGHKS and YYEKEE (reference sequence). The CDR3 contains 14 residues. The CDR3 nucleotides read TGTGCCAGCAGCTTGACCCAATCCTACAATGAGCAGTTCTTC. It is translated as CASSLTQSYNEQFF.

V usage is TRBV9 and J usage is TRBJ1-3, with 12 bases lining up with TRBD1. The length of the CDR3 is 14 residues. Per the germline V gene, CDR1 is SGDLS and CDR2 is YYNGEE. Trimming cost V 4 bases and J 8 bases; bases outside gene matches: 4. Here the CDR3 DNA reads TGTGCCAGCAGCCCGGGACAGGGGGCTTACACCATATATTTT. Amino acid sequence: CASSPGQGAYTIYF.

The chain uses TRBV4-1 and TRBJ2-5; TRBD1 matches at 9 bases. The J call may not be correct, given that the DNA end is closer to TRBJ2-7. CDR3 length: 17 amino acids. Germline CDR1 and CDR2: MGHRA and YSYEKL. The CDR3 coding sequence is TGCGCCAGCAGCCAAGATCGCTTCGGGACAGGGCTTAACGAGCAGTACTTC. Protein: CASSQDRFGTGLNEQYF.

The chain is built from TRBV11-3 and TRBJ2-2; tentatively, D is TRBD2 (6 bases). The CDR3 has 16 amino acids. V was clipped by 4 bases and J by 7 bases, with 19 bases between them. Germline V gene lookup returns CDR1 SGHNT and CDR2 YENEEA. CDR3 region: CASSSHSSSVSGELFF. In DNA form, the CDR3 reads TGTGCCAGCAGCTCCCACTCCTCTAGCGTGAGCGGGGAGCTGTTTTTT.

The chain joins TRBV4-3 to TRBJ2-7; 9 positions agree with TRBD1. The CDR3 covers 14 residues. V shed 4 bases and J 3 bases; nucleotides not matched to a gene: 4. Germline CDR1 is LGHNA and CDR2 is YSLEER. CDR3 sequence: CASSPTTGGYEQYF. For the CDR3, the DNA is TGCGCCAGCAGCCCGACGACAGGGGGCTACGAGCAGTACTTC.

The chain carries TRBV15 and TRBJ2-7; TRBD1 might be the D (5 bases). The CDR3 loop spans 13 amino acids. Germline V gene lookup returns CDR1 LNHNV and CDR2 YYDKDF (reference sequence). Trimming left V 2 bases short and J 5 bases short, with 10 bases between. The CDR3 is CATSRQGGDEQYF. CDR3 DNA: TGTGCCACCAGCAGACAGGGTGGGGACGAGCAGTACTTC. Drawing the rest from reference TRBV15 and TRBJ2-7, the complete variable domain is DAMVIQNPRYQVTQFGKPVTLSCSQTLNHNVMYWYQQKSSQAPKLLFHYYDKDFNNEADTPDNFQSRRPNTSFCFLDIRSPGLGDTAMYLCATSRQGGDEQYFGPGTRLTVT.

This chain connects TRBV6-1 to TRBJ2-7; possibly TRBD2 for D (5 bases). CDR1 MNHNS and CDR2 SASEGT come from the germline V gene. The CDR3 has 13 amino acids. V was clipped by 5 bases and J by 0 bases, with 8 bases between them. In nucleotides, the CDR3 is TGTGCCAGCAGTTCCGGGAACTCCTACGAGCAGTACTTC. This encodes CASSSGNSYEQYF.

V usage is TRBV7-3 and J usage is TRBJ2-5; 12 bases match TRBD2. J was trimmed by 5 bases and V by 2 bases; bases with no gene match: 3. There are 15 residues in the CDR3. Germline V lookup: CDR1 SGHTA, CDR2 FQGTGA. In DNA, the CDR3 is TGTGCCAGCAGCTTACTAGCGGGGGGGCTTGAGACCCAGTACTTC. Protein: CASSLLAGGLETQYF. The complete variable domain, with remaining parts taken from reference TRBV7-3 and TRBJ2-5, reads GAGVSQTPSNKVTEKGKYVELRCDPISGHTALYWYRQSLGQGPEFLIYFQGTGAADDSGLPNDRFFAVRPEGSVSTLKIQRTERGDSAVYLCASSLLAGGLETQYFGPGTRLLVL.

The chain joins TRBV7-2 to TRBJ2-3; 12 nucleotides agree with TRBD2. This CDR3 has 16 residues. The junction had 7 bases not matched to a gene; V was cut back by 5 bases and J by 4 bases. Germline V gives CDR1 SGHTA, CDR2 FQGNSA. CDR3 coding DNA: TGTGCCAGCAGCCGACCTCTAGCGGGGGGGCCAGATACGCAGTATTTT. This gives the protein CASSRPLAGGPDTQYF.

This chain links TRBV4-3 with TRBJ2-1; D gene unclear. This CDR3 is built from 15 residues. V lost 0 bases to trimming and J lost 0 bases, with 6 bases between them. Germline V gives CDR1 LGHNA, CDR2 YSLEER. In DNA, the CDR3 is TGCGCCAGCAGCCAAGACGCGGTCTCCTACAATGAGCAGTTCTTC. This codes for CASSQDAVSYNEQFF.

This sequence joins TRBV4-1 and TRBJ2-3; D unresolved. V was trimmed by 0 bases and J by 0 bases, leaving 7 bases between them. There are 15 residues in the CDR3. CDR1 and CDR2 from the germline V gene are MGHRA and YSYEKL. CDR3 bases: TGCGCCAGCAGCCAAGAAGGAGTAAGCACAGATACGCAGTATTTT. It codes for CASSQEGVSTDTQYF.

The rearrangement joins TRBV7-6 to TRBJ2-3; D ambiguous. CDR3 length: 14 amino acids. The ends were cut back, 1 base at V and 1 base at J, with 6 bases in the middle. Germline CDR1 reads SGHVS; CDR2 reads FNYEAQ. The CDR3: CASSLVPGTDTQYF. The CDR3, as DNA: TGTGCCAGCAGCTTAGTGCCGGGCACAGATACGCAGTATTTT.

CDR3 DNA: TGTGCCAGTAGTTATGACACACCGCATTCACCCCTCCACTTT. It is translated as CASSYDTPHSPLHF. The chain uses TRBV19 and TRBJ1-6; D gene uncertain. Germline V CDR1 and CDR2: LNHDA, SQIVND (reference sequence). The ends were cut back, 5 bases at V and 8 bases at J, with 13 bases in the middle. The CDR3 is made up of 14 amino acids.

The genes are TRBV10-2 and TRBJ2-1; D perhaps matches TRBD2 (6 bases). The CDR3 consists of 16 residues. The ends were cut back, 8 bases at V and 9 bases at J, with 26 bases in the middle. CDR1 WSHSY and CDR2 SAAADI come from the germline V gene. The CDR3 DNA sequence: TGCGCCAGCCGCCAGGTCGGCGGGGCCCGCGGGTCTGAGCAGTTCTTC. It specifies CASRQVGGARGSEQFF.

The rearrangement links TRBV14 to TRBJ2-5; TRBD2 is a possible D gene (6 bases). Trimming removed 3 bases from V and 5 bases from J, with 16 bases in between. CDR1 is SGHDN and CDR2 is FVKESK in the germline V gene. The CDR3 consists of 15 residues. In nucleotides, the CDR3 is TGTGCCAGCAGCCAGGGAGGTTCAGGAGAGGAGACCCAGTACTTC. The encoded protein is CASSQGGSGEETQYF.

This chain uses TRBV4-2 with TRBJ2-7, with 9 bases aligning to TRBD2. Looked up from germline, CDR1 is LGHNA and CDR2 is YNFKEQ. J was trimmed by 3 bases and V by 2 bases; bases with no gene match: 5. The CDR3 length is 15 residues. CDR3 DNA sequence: TGTGCCAGCAGCCAACGGCGGGGGGGGATCTACGAGCAGTACTTC. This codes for CASSQRRGGIYEQYF.